The clone carrying this T cell receptor (beta chain) was seen repeatedly, ten times or more. Its target is unknown. The data originate from a study of blood T cells in healthy people across ages. Findings of the study overall: When set beside aged donors, long-lived donors presented more naive CD4+ cells and higher diversity. Getting older went along with TCR beta diversity per million T cells dropping roughly linearly.

A second PCR of about 7 to 11 cycles used a sample-barcoded 5' primer and a J-beta primer mix. TCRdb passed the 5' RACE reads through MiXCR, listing each CDR3 protein once. The sample records roughly 1.6 million distinct CDR3 sequences, approximately 32% being singletons. Deletions cut 3 bases from V and 0 bases from J, with 11 bases between. The CDR3 covers 14 residues. CDR1 and CDR2 from the germline V gene are SQVTM and ANQGSEA. The clonotype comes from a woman in her twenties or thirties in good health. The chain combines TRBV29-1 with TRBJ2-5; D possibly uses TRBD1 or TRBD2 (5 bases each). Material for sequencing was blood. CDR3 in amino acids: CSVEGEGNQETQYF. The CDR3 DNA follows: TGCAGCGTTGAGGGGGAAGGGAACCAAGAGACCCAGTACTTC.